This TCR beta chain stems from a study of control samples from healthy donors and cancer patients. Trimming shortened V by 2 bases and J by 10 bases, and 11 bases separated the two germline ends. The CDR3 consists of 12 residues. The table came from immunoSEQ multiplex PCR; TCRdb's copy has only in-frame clones and leaves some out. The sample yields about 94,000 clones, 90% seen once. The table lists this clone with a few counts. Source material: blood. The clonotype was recovered from a woman aged 18-30 years in good health. The rearrangement links TRBV12-3 or TRBV12-4 to TRBJ1-2, with D hard to call. CDR3 nucleotides: TGTGCCAGCAGTTTAATACAGCCGGTCTACACCTTC. This translates into CASSLIQPVYTF.